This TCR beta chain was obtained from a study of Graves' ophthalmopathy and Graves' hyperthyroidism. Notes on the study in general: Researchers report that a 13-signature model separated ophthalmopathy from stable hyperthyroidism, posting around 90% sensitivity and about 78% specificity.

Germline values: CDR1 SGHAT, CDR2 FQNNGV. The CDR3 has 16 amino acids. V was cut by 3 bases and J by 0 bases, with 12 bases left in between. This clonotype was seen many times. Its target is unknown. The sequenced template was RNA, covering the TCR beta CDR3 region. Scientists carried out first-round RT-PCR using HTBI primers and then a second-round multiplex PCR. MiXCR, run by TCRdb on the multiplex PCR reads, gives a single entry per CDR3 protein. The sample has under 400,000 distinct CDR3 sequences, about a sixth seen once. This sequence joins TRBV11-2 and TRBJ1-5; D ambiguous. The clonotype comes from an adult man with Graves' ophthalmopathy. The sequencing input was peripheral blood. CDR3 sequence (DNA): TGTGCCAGCAGCTTTGGCGGACGGCCTAGCAATCAGCCCCAGCATTTT. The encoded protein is CASSFGGRPSNQPQHF.